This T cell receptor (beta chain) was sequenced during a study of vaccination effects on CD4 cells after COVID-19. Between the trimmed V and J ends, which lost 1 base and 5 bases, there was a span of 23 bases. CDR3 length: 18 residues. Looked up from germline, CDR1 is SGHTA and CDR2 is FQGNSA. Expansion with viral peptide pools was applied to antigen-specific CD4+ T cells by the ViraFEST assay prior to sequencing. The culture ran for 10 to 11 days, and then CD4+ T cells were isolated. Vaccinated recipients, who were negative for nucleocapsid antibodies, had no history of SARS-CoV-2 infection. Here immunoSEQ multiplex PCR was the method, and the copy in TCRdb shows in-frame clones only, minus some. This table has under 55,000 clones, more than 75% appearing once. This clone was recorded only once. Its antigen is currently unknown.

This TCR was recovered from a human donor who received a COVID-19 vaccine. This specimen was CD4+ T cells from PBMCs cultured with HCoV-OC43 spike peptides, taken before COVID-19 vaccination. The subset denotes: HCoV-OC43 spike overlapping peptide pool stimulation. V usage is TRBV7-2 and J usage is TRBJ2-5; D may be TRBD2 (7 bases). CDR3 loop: CASSLVAGSGGVRETQYF. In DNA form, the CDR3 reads TGTGCCAGCAGCTTAGTAGCGGGTTCGGGGGGCGTCAGGGAGACCCAGTACTTC.